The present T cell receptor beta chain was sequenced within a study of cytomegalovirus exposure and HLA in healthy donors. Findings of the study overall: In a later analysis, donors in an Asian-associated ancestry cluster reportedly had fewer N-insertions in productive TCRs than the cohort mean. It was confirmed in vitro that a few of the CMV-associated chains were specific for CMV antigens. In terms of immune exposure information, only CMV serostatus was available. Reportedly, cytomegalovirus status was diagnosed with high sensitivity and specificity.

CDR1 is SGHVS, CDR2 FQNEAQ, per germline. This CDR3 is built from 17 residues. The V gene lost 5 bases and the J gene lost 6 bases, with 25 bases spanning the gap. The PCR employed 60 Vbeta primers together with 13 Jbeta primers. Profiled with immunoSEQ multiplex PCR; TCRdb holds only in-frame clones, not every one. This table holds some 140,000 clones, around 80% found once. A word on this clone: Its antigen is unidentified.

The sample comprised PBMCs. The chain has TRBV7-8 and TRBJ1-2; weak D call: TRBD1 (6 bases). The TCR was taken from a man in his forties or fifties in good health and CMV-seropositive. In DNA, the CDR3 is TGTGCCAGCAGCCCAGACAGGATTGCGCGCAGGAGAGATGGCTACACCTTC. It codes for CASSPDRIARRRDGYTF.